The present T cell receptor (beta chain) was sequenced within a study of blood T cell repertoires in COVID-19 (dated by TCRdb to about 2020). For the study in its entirety: The collaborator samples originated in the United States, Italy and Spain and spanned the acute and convalescent phases of COVID-19. The prospective study material was composed of cDNA or gDNA derived from T cells, B-cell-depleted T cells, or PBMCs. Deeply sampled blood TCRbeta repertoires from subjects exposed to, actively infected with, or recovered from COVID-19 were included in the dataset. A freely available public database, intended as a resource for researchers studying the immune response to SARS-CoV-2, is where the repertoires were released. The samples were drawn from the first 160 participants of the ongoing ImmuneRACE study and from 1,254 subjects provided by 6 global collaborators. A de-identified subject ID, COVID-19 status, age in years and sex were almost always included in the sample metadata. Where available, HLA class I and class II types were taken from metadata supplied by the sample provider and were not determined by assay-based typing.

Worth noting for this clone: There is no known antigen for this receptor. Qualities for individual bases were not recorded, and no much larger clone is one base off.

One collaborating source in Seattle enrolled patients while the patients were actively infected and followed the patients over time throughout the course of disease. Whole blood was collected in K2EDTA tubes by collaborating institutions according to the institutions' own protocols. For TCRbeta analysis, collaborators shipped samples in one of three forms: frozen whole blood, isolated PBMCs, or DNA extracted from either of those sample types. V lost 3 bases and J lost 5 bases, and the count of bases not matched to a germline gene is 7. CDR1 MGHRA and CDR2 YSYEKL were looked up in the germline V gene. CDR3 length: 15 amino acids, cysteine to phenylalanine. CDR3 DNA is the only sequence kept; it has 45 bases, read in frame from the first base. What the research found in general, with its limitations: The amount of clinical and demographic metadata varied by source and participant and was provided uncurated.

The immunoSEQ Assay, a bias-controlled multiplex PCR, was used to amplify TCRbeta CDR3 regions from genomic DNA. The original pipeline was this. The number of nucleated cells in each sample was estimated from the amplification of reference gene primers within the assay. To quantify the absolute abundance of each unique TCRbeta CDR3 rearrangement, sequence reads were collapsed and filtered. Productive Simpson clonality was computed per sample as the square root of Simpson's diversity index over productive rearrangements. TCRdb stores this immuneACCESS table with in-frame sequences only. Part of the clones is absent; in the studies checked, under half of the shortfall reflects unresolved V genes, and no reason is known for the rest. D and trimming were read from the DNA, whereas the V and J calls and clone size are those reported in that table. The sample table records roughly 290,000 clones; around 85% of these occur just once. The ten biggest clones cover approximately 0.94% of the sample.

This TCR was sampled from a human donor with COVID-19, enrolled during active disease. The donor label of this sample is uncertain. Sequencing was performed on peripheral blood. The sequence links TRBV4-1 to TRBJ2-5; TRBD2 fits 9 bases in the junction. For the CDR3, the sequence is CASSQLIAGVETQYF. The nucleotide sequence is given as TGCGCCAGCAGCCAGCTTATAGCGGGAGTGGAGACCCAGTACTTC.